The 15 T cell receptor beta chains below come from one sample, sequenced in a study of cytomegalovirus exposure and HLA in healthy donors. Primers included in the PCR were 60 Vbeta and 13 Jbeta primers. TCRdb's copy holds only in-frame clones and misses some; the assay was immunoSEQ multiplex PCR. The sample yields over 100,000 clones, about 72% seen once. Sequenced: PBMCs. The receptors shown here come from a female donor in good health and CMV-seronegative.

The chain joins TRBV6-1 to TRBJ2-1, with 10 positions matching TRBD2. V lost 7 bases to trimming and J lost 5 bases; unmatched junction nucleotides: 5. Germline values: CDR1 MNHNS, CDR2 SASEGT. The CDR3 is made up of 14 amino acids. In DNA form, the CDR3 reads TGTGCCAGCACAGCGGGAGGGCCTAACAATGAGCAGTTCTTC. Amino acid sequence: CASTAGGPNNEQFF.

This chain joins TRBV28 and TRBJ1-5; 7 bases align to TRBD1. Germline V gives CDR1 MDHEN, CDR2 SYDVKM. V was pared by 11 bases and J by 0 bases, with 13 bases of the junction left unmatched. The length of the CDR3 is 16 residues. The CDR3 DNA sequence: TGTGCCTCCGCTGCAGGGGGGACCTATAGCAATCAGCCCCAGCATTTT. Encoded protein: CASAAGGTYSNQPQHF.

The chain combines TRBV7-3 with TRBJ2-3, with 15 bases that match TRBD2. The CDR3 has 16 amino acids. The V and J ends lost 5 bases and 5 bases, in that order; junction bases with no gene match: 5. Per the germline V gene, CDR1 is SGHTA and CDR2 is FQGTGA. CDR3 in amino acids: CASSPGTSGRLDTQYF. As DNA, the CDR3 is TGTGCCAGCAGCCCCGGGACTAGCGGGAGGTTAGATACGCAGTATTTT.

The V and J genes are TRBV6-1 and TRBJ1-2, with D unclear. The CDR3 has 14 residues. Looked up from germline, CDR1 is MNHNS and CDR2 is SASEGT. Trimming shortened V by 2 bases and J by 14 bases, and 21 bases separated the two germline ends. The CDR3 DNA sequence: TGTGCCAGCAGTGAATTTATAAGCGGGAGGCGACTTACCTTC. It translates to CASSEFISGRRLTF.

Here the CDR3 reads CASSHGLAGVADTQYF. The CDR3 nucleotides are TGTGCCAGCAGCCATGGACTAGCGGGAGTAGCAGATACGCAGTATTTT. V and J are TRBV5-4 and TRBJ2-3, with 13 nucleotides matching TRBD2. V was pared by 4 bases and J by 4 bases, with 6 bases of the junction left unmatched. Per the germline V gene, CDR1 is SGHNT and CDR2 is YYREEE (reference sequence). CDR3 length: 16 amino acids.

This clone was counted a few times. This chain connects TRBV6-1 to TRBJ2-4, with D maybe TRBD1 (5 bases). Germline CDR1 and CDR2: MNHNS and SASEGT. The CDR3 extends over 18 amino acids. Trimming took off 4 bases at V and 2 bases at J, with 21 bases between the two ends. CDR3 bases: TGTGCCAGCAGTGCCAGACTGAAGATCAGGGTCACCAAAAACATTCAGTACTTC. Residues: CASSARLKIRVTKNIQYF.

The V and J genes are TRBV5-1 and TRBJ2-3; D not resolved. The CDR3 is 14 residues long. The germline gives CDR1 SGHRS, CDR2 YFSETQ. V was pared by 0 bases and J by 2 bases, with 7 bases between. CDR3: CASSLEAFTDTQYF. The CDR3 nucleotides are TGCGCCAGCAGCTTGGAAGCGTTCACAGATACGCAGTATTTT.

This clone was seen a few times. One junction end does not reproduce the germline sequence, and a read error may be involved. The rearrangement joins TRBV7-6 to TRBJ2-7; 12 nucleotides match TRBD2. CDR3 length: 14 amino acids. Germline V CDR1 and CDR2: SGHVS, FNYEAQ. The CDR3 here is CASSLAGGIYEQYF. The CDR3 coding sequence is TGTGCCAGCAGCCTAGCGGGGGGGATCTACGAGCAGTACTTC.

The genes are TRBV28 and TRBJ2-1, with 8 bases that match TRBD2. This CDR3 has 14 residues. Germline values: CDR1 MDHEN, CDR2 SYDVKM. Germline trimming cut 8 bases from V and 7 bases from J; bases unmatched to any gene: 10. CDR3 coding DNA: TGTGCCAGCGAATCCGGGACTAGTGGTAATGAGCAGTTCTTC. Residues: CASESGTSGNEQFF.

V is TRBV4-1 and J is TRBJ1-1; D unresolved. V shed 3 bases and J shed 5 bases, with 19 bases lying between them. Germline V gene sequence: CDR1 MGHRA, CDR2 YSYEKL. The CDR3 totals 16 residues. CDR3 protein: CASSQTWQTRGTEAFF. CDR3 DNA: TGCGCCAGCAGCCAGACTTGGCAGACACGAGGGACTGAAGCTTTCTTT.

The genes are TRBV5-1 and TRBJ2-3, with D maybe TRBD2 (5 bases). V lost 0 bases and J 7 bases, leaving 15 bases between the germline ends. The CDR3 has 15 residues. Germline V lookup: CDR1 SGHRS, CDR2 YFSETQ. The CDR3 sequence: CASSLAPGRGNTQYF. The CDR3 region has the DNA TGCGCCAGCAGCTTGGCCCCAGGACGAGGGAATACGCAGTATTTT. Combining the CDR3 with reference TRBV5-1 and TRBJ2-3 gives the whole variable domain KAGVTQTPRYLIKTRGQQVTLSCSPISGHRSVSWYQQTPGQGLQFLFEYFSETQRNKGNFPGRFSGRQFSNSRSEMNVSTLELGDSALYLCASSLAPGRGNTQYFGPGTRLTVL.

The V call is TRBV9, the J call TRBJ2-2; D is possibly TRBD2 (6 bases). Germline V gene lookup returns CDR1 SGDLS and CDR2 YYNGEE. The CDR3 runs 13 residues. The ends were cut back, 3 bases at V and 3 bases at J, with 6 bases in the middle. This chain's CDR3 is CASSGGDTGELFF. DNA of the CDR3: TGTGCCAGCAGCGGGGGGGACACCGGGGAGCTGTTTTTT. The full variable domain, completed using reference TRBV9 and TRBJ2-2, is DSGVTQTPKHLITATGQRVTLRCSPRSGDLSVYWYQQSLDQGLQFLIQYYNGEERAKGNILERFSAQQFPDLHSELNLSSLELGDSALYFCASSGGDTGELFFGEGSRLTVL.

V usage is TRBV9 and J usage is TRBJ2-4; 15 nucleotides align to TRBD2. The trim removed 3 bases at V and 7 bases at J, leaving 5 bases unmatched. CDR3 length equals 16 residues. Germline loops: CDR1 SGDLS, CDR2 YYNGEE. The chain's CDR3 is CASSGWTSGRENIQYF. The CDR3 DNA follows: TGTGCCAGCAGCGGATGGACTAGCGGGAGGGAGAACATTCAGTACTTC.

The V call is TRBV4-1, the J call TRBJ2-5, with 11 bases aligning to TRBD2. The V and J ends lost 4 bases and 3 bases, in that order; junction bases with no gene match: 7. CDR1 is MGHRA and CDR2 is YSYEKL in the germline V gene. The CDR3 has 16 amino acids. CDR3 DNA sequence: TGCGCCAGCAGCCTCCGGCCGACTAGCGGGAAAGAGACCCAGTACTTC. Its protein is CASSLRPTSGKETQYF.

This clone was detected a few times. The chain uses TRBV7-9 and TRBJ2-5, with a weak D call TRBD2 (5 bases). The germline CDR1 and CDR2 sequences are SEHNR and FQNEAQ (reference sequence). CDR3 size: 14 residues. The V end was cut by 7 bases, the J end by 3 bases, with 15 bases between. The CDR3 is CASINLGGEETQYF. In DNA, the CDR3 is TGTGCCAGCATCAACCTCGGAGGAGAAGAGACCCAGTACTTC. Together with reference TRBV7-9 and TRBJ2-5, the CDR3 gives the full variable domain: DTGVSQNPRHKITKRGQNVTFRCDPISEHNRLYWYRQTLGQGPEFLTYFQNEAQLEKSRLLSDRFSAERPKGSFSTLEIQRTEQGDSAMYLCASINLGGEETQYFGPGTRLLVL.